A single sample is the source of the 28 T cell receptor beta chains below, sequenced in a study of OX40 agonist ivuxolimab in advanced cancers. Receptor libraries were prepared by the immunoSEQ multiplex PCR assay. TCRdb carries this immuneACCESS record with in-frame sequences only. Its versions omit some clonotypes, under half of them owing to an unresolved V gene in the studies checked, with the rest unexplained. This sample has approximately 160,000 clones in its table, and 85% to 95% of those were observed once. Together, the top ten hold approximately 0.3% of the sample. The sequences come from CD4+ or CD8+ T cells sorted from blood, collected in a trial of the OX40 agonist ivuxolimab. These receptor sequences come from an adult with an advanced solid tumor such as melanoma, head and neck, liver or kidney cancer.

V and J are TRBV19 and TRBJ1-2, with a weak D call TRBD1 (5 bases). This CDR3 region has 15 residues. With 7 bases removed from V and 0 bases from J, the gap between germline ends came to 15 bases. Per germline, CDR1 LNHDA and CDR2 SQIVND (reference sequence). DNA of the CDR3: TGTGCCAGTATGGAAACAGGATCCGCTAACTATGGCTACACCTTC. Translation gives CASMETGSANYGYTF.

This clone came up once. V is TRBV6-5 and J is TRBJ2-2; D unresolved. The CDR3 is made up of 14 amino acids. V dropped 2 bases and J dropped 4 bases, with 8 bases sitting between them. Germline-derived CDR1 and CDR2 are MNHEY and SVGAGI. The CDR3 spells CASSYDGVTGELFF. The CDR3 bases are TGTGCCAGCAGTTACGATGGGGTCACCGGGGAGCTGTTTTTT.

For this clone: An end of the junction differs from the germline gene, which may be a read error. The chain links TRBV7-7 to TRBJ2-1; D gene unclear. The germline V gene encodes CDR1 SSHAT and CDR2 FNYEAQ (reference sequence). The length of the CDR3 is 13 residues. CDR3 residues: CASSLDSYNEQFF. CDR3 DNA: TGTGCTAGCAGCTTAGACTCGTACAATGAGCAGTTCTTC.

This chain links TRBV7-9 with TRBJ1-1; D is perhaps TRBD1 (5 bases). Germline assignment: CDR1 SEHNR and CDR2 FQNEAQ (reference sequence). The CDR3 contains 12 residues. V was trimmed by 4 bases and J by 8 bases, leaving 11 bases between them. The CDR3 spells CASSSGGLEAFF. CDR3 DNA: TGTGCCAGCAGCTCTGGGGGGTTGGAAGCTTTCTTT.

The chain recombines TRBV28 with TRBJ1-1; TRBD1 is a possible D gene (5 bases). This CDR3 has 18 amino acids. Germline lookup yields CDR1 MDHEN and CDR2 SYDVKM. V gave up 1 base and J gave up 0 bases, with 18 bases separating them. The CDR3 nucleotides read TGTGCCAGCAGTTTATTTAGGGGCTCCGGCCTATTGAACACTGAAGCTTTCTTT. Translated, it gives CASSLFRGSGLLNTEAFF.

This rearrangement joins TRBV5-4 to TRBJ1-2; no clear D gene. V lost 0 bases to trimming and J lost 1 base, with 4 bases between them. The CDR3 totals 13 residues. Germline values: CDR1 SGHNT, CDR2 YYREEE (reference sequence). CDR3 nucleotides: TGTGCCAGCAGCTTGGACATTAACTATGGCTACACCTTC. Translation: CASSLDINYGYTF.

The chain carries TRBV6-5 and TRBJ1-2, with D unclear. The V and J ends lost 2 bases and 4 bases respectively, with 17 bases between them. CDR1 is MNHEY and CDR2 is SVGAGI in the germline V gene. This CDR3 is built from 16 residues. CDR3 bases: TGTGCCAGCAGTTACGGATGGGCGACGAGCGGCTATGGCTACACCTTC. This translates into CASSYGWATSGYGYTF.

This sequence joins TRBV19 and TRBJ2-5; possibly TRBD1 or TRBD2 for D (5 bases each). Per the germline V gene, CDR1 is LNHDA and CDR2 is SQIVND (reference sequence). The CDR3 contains 16 residues. Trimming took 10 bases from V and 4 from J, leaving 25 bases between them. CDR3 residues: CATLERGGGGGETQYF. In nucleotides, the CDR3 is TGTGCCACCCTGGAGAGGGGTGGTGGTGGGGGAGAGACCCAGTACTTC.

The chain combines TRBV4-1 with TRBJ2-7; D could derive from TRBD1 or TRBD2 (5 bases each). V dropped 1 base and J dropped 1 base, with 14 bases sitting between them. The V gene's germline CDR1 is MGHRA and CDR2 YSYEKL. The CDR3 length is 16 residues. CDR3 in amino acids: CASSQGTGTASYEQYF. In DNA, the CDR3 is TGCGCCAGCAGCCAAGGTACCGGGACGGCATCCTACGAGCAGTACTTC.

The rearrangement uses TRBV4-1 and TRBJ2-5; maybe TRBD2 (5 bases). The germline CDR1 and CDR2 sequences are MGHRA and YSYEKL. This CDR3 region has 13 residues. Trimming pared 1 base from V and 4 bases from J, leaving 7 bases between. The CDR3 DNA follows: TGCGCCAGCAGCCAAGTACTAGTAGAGACCCAGTACTTC. Protein: CASSQVLVETQYF.

This rearrangement joins TRBV6-6 to TRBJ2-6; the D is unclear. Germline loops: CDR1 MNHNY, CDR2 SVGAGI (reference sequence). The V and J ends lost 6 bases and 0 bases respectively, with 9 bases between them. CDR3 length: 15 residues. The CDR3 sequence: CASSDPPSGANVLTF. CDR3 nucleotides: TGTGCCAGCAGCGATCCCCCCTCTGGGGCCAACGTCCTGACTTTC.

V gene TRBV25-1 combines with J gene TRBJ1-6, with D perhaps matching TRBD1 (5 bases). The germline gives CDR1 MGHDK, CDR2 SYGVNS. The CDR3 has 16 residues. V gave up 4 bases and J gave up 0 bases, with 10 bases separating them. CDR3 bases: TGTGCCAGCAGTGCCGGGGCCAGCTCCTATAATTCACCCCTCCACTTT. Residues: CASSAGASSYNSPLHF.

The chain has TRBV18 and TRBJ2-7; possibly TRBD1 for D (6 bases). The CDR3 runs 14 residues. V dropped 0 bases and J dropped 0 bases, with 6 bases sitting between them. Germline V gene data show CDR1 as KGHSH and CDR2 as LQKENI. CDR3 loop: CASSPPGASYEQYF. The CDR3 DNA reads TGTGCCAGCTCACCACCGGGGGCCTCCTACGAGCAGTACTTC.

This clone was found once. The chain recombines TRBV11-2 with TRBJ1-3; the D gene is possibly TRBD1 (5 bases). Germline lookup yields CDR1 SGHAT and CDR2 FQNNGV. Trimming pared 8 bases from V and 2 bases from J, leaving 16 bases between. The CDR3 extends over 15 amino acids. Here the CDR3 reads CASGNRPRAGNTIYF. The DNA of the CDR3 is TGTGCCAGCGGGAACAGGCCTAGAGCTGGAAACACCATATATTTT.

The CDR3 nucleotides read TGTGCCAGCAGCTTGCGTCAGGCGGGGAACTACGAGCAGTACTTC. The encoded protein is CASSLRQAGNYEQYF. The chain employs TRBV5-5 and TRBJ2-7, with a weak D call TRBD2 (6 bases). This CDR3 region has 15 residues. Germline V gene lookup returns CDR1 SGHKS and CDR2 YYEKEE (reference sequence). Trimming removed 1 base at V and 3 bases at J, with 14 bases between.

This sequence joins TRBV5-3 and TRBJ1-3; the D is unclear. TRBV5-3 is an ORF; its function is uncertain. The V end lost 1 base, the J end lost 0 bases, and 8 bases lay between the germline ends. The CDR3 has 15 amino acids. The CDR3 coding sequence is TGTGCCAGAAGCTTGAGGGAGAGCTCTGGAAACACCATATATTTT. Protein sequence: CARSLRESSGNTIYF.

The chain recombines TRBV18 with TRBJ1-2; TRBD1 matches at 8 bases. Germline CDR1 and CDR2: KGHSH and LQKENI. V lost 2 bases to trimming and J lost 3 bases; unmatched junction nucleotides: 11. This CDR3 has 17 amino acids. CDR3 region: CASSPLGQVTKDYGYTF. CDR3 in DNA: TGTGCCAGCTCACCATTGGGACAGGTGACGAAAGACTATGGCTACACCTTC.

The count of this clone is one. This chain connects TRBV11-3 to TRBJ1-2; TRBD1 is a possible D gene (6 bases). Trimming pared 3 bases from V and 4 bases from J, leaving 18 bases between. This CDR3 spans 16 amino acids. Germline V gene lookup returns CDR1 SGHNT and CDR2 YENEEA. The CDR3 is CASSFNRDSSGYGYTF. Written as DNA, the CDR3 is TGTGCCAGCAGCTTTAACAGGGATTCAAGCGGCTATGGCTACACCTTC.

This chain joins TRBV6-6 and TRBJ1-2, with a weak D call TRBD1 (5 bases). Germline-derived CDR1 and CDR2 are MNHNY and SVGAGI (reference sequence). Trimming cost V 6 bases and J 5 bases, with 13 bases left between them. The CDR3 consists of 13 residues. CDR3 loop: CASSRTRPYGYTF. DNA of the CDR3: TGTGCCAGCAGCAGGACACGGCCGTATGGCTACACCTTC.

The rearrangement links TRBV6-5 to TRBJ1-2; the D is unclear. The CDR3 length is 14 residues. Trimming removed 4 bases from V and 4 bases from J, with 13 bases in between. Germline CDR1 MNHEY, CDR2 SVGAGI. CDR3 sequence (DNA): TGTGCCAGCAGTTCTGAGTCCGAGCTCTATGGCTACACCTTC. Translated, it gives CASSSESELYGYTF.

V is TRBV7-2 and J is TRBJ1-1; TRBD1 matches at 8 bases. In germline, CDR1 is SGHTA, CDR2 FQGNSA. Trimming removed 6 bases from V and 5 bases from J; junction bases left unmatched: 8. The CDR3 is made up of 14 amino acids. The CDR3 protein is CASSQQGEGTEAFF. CDR3 coding DNA: TGTGCCAGCAGTCAACAGGGGGAGGGTACTGAAGCTTTCTTT.

V and J are TRBV30 and TRBJ2-7; 9 bases line up with TRBD1. The CDR3 loop spans 13 amino acids. With V trimmed by 5 bases and J by 8 bases, 10 bases remained unmatched. From germline, CDR1 is GTSNPN and CDR2 SVGIG (reference sequence). CDR3 coding DNA: TGTGCCTGGGAAGGGACAGGGACGTACAAGCAGTACTTC. Its protein product is CAWEGTGTYKQYF. Looking up the rest from reference TRBV30 and TRBJ2-7 gives the full variable domain: SQTIHQWPATLVQPVGSPLSLECTVEGTSNPNLYWYRQAAGRGLQLLFYSVGIGQISSEVPQNLSASRPQDRQFILSSKKLLLSDSGFYLCAWEGTGTYKQYFGPGTRLTVT.

V usage is TRBV5-1 and J usage is TRBJ1-1; tentative D call: TRBD1 (5 bases). Between the trimmed V and J ends, which lost 0 bases and 5 bases, there was a span of 11 bases. This CDR3 is 14 amino acids long. Germline V gives CDR1 SGHRS, CDR2 YFSETQ. The CDR3 DNA sequence: TGCGCCAGCAGCTTGGTTCTGGGGGAAACTGAAGCTTTCTTT. It yields the protein CASSLVLGETEAFF.

The chain recombines TRBV18 with TRBJ2-1; TRBD2 aligns across 11 bases. V gave up 2 bases and J gave up 9 bases; unmatched junction bases: 9. The CDR3 runs to 16 residues. Germline loops: CDR1 KGHSH, CDR2 LQKENI. Here the CDR3 reads CASSPDTSGSMGEQFF. The DNA of the CDR3 is TGTGCCAGCTCACCAGATACTAGCGGGAGTATGGGTGAGCAGTTCTTC.

The J gene is TRBJ2-2, the V gene TRBV21-1; whether TRBD1, the table's D call, matches the DNA was not checked. TRBV21-1 has pseudogene status. The CDR3 has 16 amino acids. CDR3 coding DNA: TGTGCCAGCAGCAAAAAAATTGTCCTTATAACACGGGAGCTGTTTTTT. Its protein product is CASSKKIVLITRELFF.

The genes are TRBV5-6 and TRBJ2-7; D is undetermined. Germline CDR1 and CDR2: SGHDT and YYEEEE. CDR3 size: 14 residues. V gave up 3 bases and J gave up 3 bases, with 13 bases separating them. CDR3 bases: TGTGCCAGCAGCTCGCCCCCGCAGAGCTACGAGCAGTACTTC. Protein: CASSSPPQSYEQYF.

The chain uses TRBV28 and TRBJ2-7; D is uncertain. There are 14 residues in the CDR3. Germline loops: CDR1 MDHEN, CDR2 SYDVKM. Trimming pared 3 bases from V and 2 bases from J, leaving 11 bases between. DNA for the CDR3: TGTGCCAGCAGTTTGGCCAGGTTCCCCTACGAGCAGTACTTC. Translation gives CASSLARFPYEQYF. Complete variable domain (other parts from reference TRBV28 and TRBJ2-7): DVKVTQSSRYLVKRTGEKVFLECVQDMDHENMFWYRQDPGLGLRLIYFSYDVKMKEKGDIPEGYSVSREKKERFSLILESASTNQTSMYLCASSLARFPYEQYFGPGTRLTVT.

The chain has TRBV2 and TRBJ2-3; 9 nucleotides agree with TRBD2. This CDR3 spans 17 amino acids. Germline V gene data show CDR1 as SNHLY and CDR2 as FYNNEI. After removal of 1 base from V and 0 bases from J, the junction contained 5 bases not matched to a gene. For the CDR3, the DNA is TGTGCCAGCAGTGAAGACGGACTAGCGCGAAGCACAGATACGCAGTATTTT. Its protein is CASSEDGLARSTDTQYF.